The clone carrying this TCR beta chain was recorded a few times. Antigen unknown. Treatment in this sample: approximately 10-day PBMC culture with coronavirus spike peptide pools or control peptides (ViraFEST assay). Positive tests by PCR, dated March to December 2020, predated US Alpha, Beta and Delta variants. This sample is drawn from a study of vaccination and CD4 T cells after COVID-19. Study information: Participants received two doses of either BNT162b2 or mRNA-1273 vaccine.

Cultured CD4+ T cells had their DNA profiled by the Oncomine TCR Beta short-read assay. Cultures of CD4+ T cells served as the source for extracting genomic DNA. TCRdb re-analysed the PCR reads in MiXCR, keeping a single row per CDR3 protein. The sample lists approximately 15,000 distinct CDR3 sequences, about 42% occurring once. The sequenced sample was cultured CD4+ T cells from blood. The receptor's source is a human donor with COVID-19.

The CDR3 DNA reads TGTGCCAGCAGTTACAATAGACGGGGCACCGGGGAGCTGTTTTTT. Its translation is CASSYNRRGTGELFF. The chain joins TRBV6-2 or TRBV6-3 to TRBJ2-2; a possible D gene is TRBD2 (5 bases). The CDR3 runs 15 residues. The V end was cut by 2 bases, the J end by 4 bases, with 11 bases between. Germline-derived CDR1 and CDR2 are MNHEY and SVGEGT.